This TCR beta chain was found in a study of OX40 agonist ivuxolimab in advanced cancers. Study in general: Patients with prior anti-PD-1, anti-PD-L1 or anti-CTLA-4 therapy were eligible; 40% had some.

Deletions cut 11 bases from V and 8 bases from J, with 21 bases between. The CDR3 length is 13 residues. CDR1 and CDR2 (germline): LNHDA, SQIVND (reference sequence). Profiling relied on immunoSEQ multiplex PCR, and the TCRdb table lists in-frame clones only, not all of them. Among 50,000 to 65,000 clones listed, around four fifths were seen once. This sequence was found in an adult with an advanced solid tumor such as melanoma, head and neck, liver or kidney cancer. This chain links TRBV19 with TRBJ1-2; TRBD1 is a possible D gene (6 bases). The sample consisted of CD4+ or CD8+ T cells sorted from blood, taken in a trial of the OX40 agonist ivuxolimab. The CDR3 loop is CAAALRGTGGYTF. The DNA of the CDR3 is TGTGCCGCCGCCCTCAGGGGTACAGGGGGCTACACCTTC.